This T cell receptor (beta chain) was documented in a study of human T cells and chemical hapten exposure. This sample's time point: patch test 1, 2 weeks after DPC sensitization. The treatment denotes: therapeutic diphenylcyclopropenone sensitization with weekly scalp DPC. Unfractionated whole blood was the source of the extracted total RNA. General study findings and limits: No change in TCRs above 1 in 1000 frequency was produced by DPC sensitization.

Details on this clonotype: Its antigen remains unknown.

Trimming took off 6 bases at V and 4 bases at J, with 13 bases between the two ends. Germline V gene data show CDR1 as SNHLY and CDR2 as FYNNEI. This CDR3 contains 14 residues. TCRdb re-called the RACE reads with MiXCR, one entry per CDR3 protein. This sample has 71,000 or so distinct CDR3 sequences; roughly 9.2% occur once, and the top ten carry 3.3%. Sequenced material: whole blood, taken in connection with sensitization to the hapten diphenylcyclopropenone (DPC). The chain couples TRBV2 to TRBJ2-1, with D unclear. The origin of this receptor is a woman in her forties with alopecia areata. Some clones in this sample may be carry-over from other donors' samples. The CDR3 DNA follows: TGTGCCAGCAGCCCCCCGGCAGGATACAATGAGCAGTTCTTC. Encoded protein: CASSPPAGYNEQFF.